Sequencing of this T cell receptor (beta chain) was carried out in a study of T cell repertoires in cytomegalovirus infection. In the study overall: Evidence of both CMV infection and a matching HLA type came from public TCR beta signatures.

This clonotype has ten or more counts. Its antigen remains unknown. In TCRdb, the reads were re-called with MiXCR into one record per CDR3 protein. Seen here are around 530,000 distinct CDR3 sequences, about 30% observed once, and the top ten hold approximately 13%. Study observations and caveats: Ex vivo, HLA-C-restricted CMV-specific TCR beta clonotypes prevailed over the rest of the response. Of the TCR beta families, the public ones yielded a cumulative frequency that identified carriers of CMV plus the relevant HLA.

CDR3 length: 13 residues. V lost 6 bases to trimming and J lost 4 bases, with 13 bases between them. CDR1 and CDR2 from the germline V gene are SGHTA and FQGNSA. The specimen was PBMCs. The rearrangement uses TRBV7-2 and TRBJ2-7; unclear D gene. This clonotype originated in a human donor in good health (CMV status not recorded). Some clones in this sample may be carry-over from other donors' samples. In nucleotides, the CDR3 is TGTGCCAGCAGAGGTTCTGTAGGTTACGAGCAGTACTTC. Translation gives CASRGSVGYEQYF.